A selection of T cell receptor beta chains follows, all from one sample in a study of blood T cell repertoires in COVID-19. Repertoires were generated with immunoSEQ multiplex PCR, while TCRdb's copy carries only in-frame clones and drops some. There are about 170,000 clones in the sample; 90% to 95% occur only once, and roughly 0.56% lies in the top ten. Material: peripheral blood. These receptors all stem from a man between 45 and 60 years old with acute or convalescent COVID-19. Both conserved end residues are part of each CDR3. A D gene is named only where the DNA matches it firmly. A clone size is listed for some rows: how often the clone was seen (once, few, many), or a class if it is expanded.

j_call v_call clone_size cdr3_length d_call cdr3_nt cdr3_aa
TRBJ1-4 TRBV11-2 once 15 - TGTGCCAGCAGCTTAAGGCAGGGTGGTAATGAAAAACTGTTTTTT CASSLRQGGNEKLFF
TRBJ2-3 TRBV19 - 15 TRBD1 TGTGCCAGTAGTATTTGGGCGGGACAGGTTGATACGCAGTATTTT CASSIWAGQVDTQYF
TRBJ1-1 TRBV4-1 - 13 TRBD1 TGCGCCAGCAGCCAGACAGGGTTAGCTGAAGCTTTCTTT CASSQTGLAEAFF
TRBJ2-3 TRBV4-2 - 14 TRBD2 TGTGCCAGCAGCCATGGGGGGGACACAGATACGCAGTATTTT CASSHGGDTDTQYF
TRBJ2-1 TRBV9 - 15 TRBD1 TGTGCCAGCAGCGTCGGCAGGGGGCGCATCGATGAGCAGTTCTTC CASSVGRGRIDEQFF
TRBJ1-1 TRBV5-1 - 14 - TGCGCCAGCAGCTCCCTCGTTTTGAACACTGAAGCTTTCTTT CASSSLVLNTEAFF
TRBJ1-2 TRBV6-5 - 14 TRBD1 TGTGCCAGCACCCCAGGGACAGGGACCTATGGCTACACCTTC CASTPGTGTYGYTF
TRBJ2-1 TRBV5-6 - 13 TRBD1 TGTGCCAGCAGCCCGACAGGGGCAAATGAGCAGTTCTTC CASSPTGANEQFF
TRBJ1-5 TRBV19 - 15 - TGTGCCAGTAGCGCGGACATTGGGGGCAATCAGCCCCAGCATTTT CASSADIGGNQPQHF
TRBJ2-3 TRBV11-2 - 14 - TGTGCCAGCAGCTTTGAGGCGGGCACAGATACGCAGTATTTT CASSFEAGTDTQYF
TRBJ2-7 TRBV15 - 14 - TGTGCCACCAGCAGAGGAAGAGCATCCTACGAGCAGTACTTC CATSRGRASYEQYF
TRBJ2-3 TRBV7-3 few 15 - TGTGCCAGCAGCCCTAGCTACGGAAGCACAGATACGCAGTATTTT CASSPSYGSTDTQYF
TRBJ1-2 TRBV30 - 14 - TGTGCCTGGAGTCTTTCAGGGCCAGCCTATGGCTACACCTTC CAWSLSGPAYGYTF
TRBJ2-3 TRBV24-1 - 16 TRBD2 TGTGCCACCAGTGAGGCTTTGACTAGCGGGTCCCCTACGCAGTATTTT CATSEALTSGSPTQYF
TRBJ2-4 TRBV27 - 13 - TGTGCCAGCACGACTACCGACAAAAACATTCAGTACTTC CASTTTDKNIQYF
TRBJ2-1 TRBV6-4 - 17 TRBD1 TGTGCCAGCAGTGACTTCTCTTCCGGACAGGTAGGCAATGAGCAGTTCTTC CASSDFSSGQVGNEQFF
TRBJ2-2 TRBV5-1 - 14 - TGCGCCTTCAGAAGGGGGACCAACACCGGGGAGCTGTTTTTT CAFRRGTNTGELFF
TRBJ2-3 TRBV18 - 15 TRBD1 TGTGCCAGCTCACCCGGGACAGGGGGTTACGATACGCAGTATTTT CASSPGTGGYDTQYF
TRBJ1-1 TRBV7-9 - 14 TRBD1 TGTGCCAGCAGCTGGGGACAGAAGAACACTGAAGCTTTCTTT CASSWGQKNTEAFF
TRBJ2-2 TRBV30 - 13 - TGTGCCTGGAGTCGAACAGGGCTTGGGGAGCTGTTTTTT CAWSRTGLGELFF
TRBJ2-1 TRBV9 - 15 - TGTGCCAGCAGCGCCCGACTAGTCGCTGGGGGTGAGCAGTTCTTC CASSARLVAGGEQFF
TRBJ1-6 TRBV6-5 - 15 - TGTGCCAGCAGTTTGACGCAGGGGAAGGGTTCACCCCTCCACTTT CASSLTQGKGSPLHF
TRBJ2-7 TRBV10-3 few 11 TRBD2 TGTGCCATCCGTGGGGGGGTCGAGCAGTACTTC CAIRGGVEQYF
TRBJ2-3 TRBV19 - 15 TRBD1 TGTGCCAGTAGTGAGACAGGGGGCGTCACAGATACGCAGTATTTT CASSETGGVTDTQYF
TRBJ2-5 TRBV7-2 - 13 - TGTGCCAGCAGCTCGGACTTCCAAGAGACCCAGTACTTC CASSSDFQETQYF
TRBJ2-1 TRBV7-2 - 16 TRBD1 TGTGCCAGCAGCTTATGGGACAGGGGTTCCTACAATGAGCAGTTCTTC CASSLWDRGSYNEQFF
TRBJ2-2 TRBV30 - 13 TRBD1 TGTGCCTGGAGTGTACAGGGGGCCGGGGAGCTGTTTTTT CAWSVQGAGELFF